Each of the 32 T cell receptor beta chains below was sequenced from the same sample in a study of persistence of HIV-infected CD4 T cells. Antigen specificity for these receptors is unknown. Anti-CD3/anti-CD28 beads served as a nonspecific positive control stimulus. CD4+ T cells upregulating both CD40 ligand and CD69 were sorted as responding cells. The immunoSEQ assay was version 4, run in survey mode. TCRdb's copy holds only in-frame clones and misses some; the assay was immunoSEQ multiplex PCR. The table includes tens of thousands of clones, about 87% detected once. The sequencing used CD4+ T cells sorted from PBMCs after approximately 18-hour stimulation, collected from a patient who received antiretroviral therapy. These receptor sequences come from an adult woman with HIV who was CMV-seropositive.

This clone was found a few times. This chain uses TRBV5-5 with TRBJ1-3; D is possibly TRBD1 (5 bases). Trimming took off 4 bases at V and 3 bases at J, with 17 bases between the two ends. The CDR3 loop spans 16 amino acids. The V gene's germline CDR1 is SGHKS and CDR2 YYEKEE (reference sequence). The CDR3 protein is CASSGGRALGGNTIYF. In nucleotides, the CDR3 is TGTGCCAGCAGCGGGGGACGGGCTCTCGGTGGAAACACCATATATTTT.

The CDR3 spells CASSEGTGRNNEQFF. CDR3 bases: TGTGCCAGCAGCGAAGGGACAGGGAGAAACAATGAGCAGTTCTTC. The V call is TRBV5-4, the J call TRBJ2-1, with 9 bases that match TRBD1. In germline, CDR1 is SGHNT, CDR2 YYREEE (reference sequence). This CDR3 spans 15 amino acids. J was trimmed by 5 bases and V by 4 bases; bases with no gene match: 7.

This chain uses TRBV23-1 with TRBJ2-1; possibly TRBD1 for D (5 bases). TRBV23-1 is labeled an ORF, and its function is uncertain. The CDR3 totals 19 residues. The ends were cut back, 1 base at V and 5 bases at J, with 24 bases in the middle. The CDR3 coding sequence is TGCGCCAGCAGTCAATTGCCCCTCGCCGGACACCCCAAGAACAATGAGCAGTTCTTC. Translation gives CASSQLPLAGHPKNNEQFF.

The CDR3 protein is CASSLGQTNTGELFF. CDR3 sequence (DNA): TGTGCCAGCAGCTTAGGACAGACGAACACCGGGGAGCTGTTTTTT. The chain carries TRBV5-4 and TRBJ2-2; D may be TRBD1 (6 bases). V lost 2 bases to trimming and J lost 0 bases, with 8 bases between them. Per the germline V gene, CDR1 is SGHNT and CDR2 is YYREEE (reference sequence). The CDR3 totals 15 residues.

The chain uses TRBV10-2 and TRBJ1-4, with a weak D call TRBD1 (5 bases). V dropped 0 bases and J dropped 10 bases, with 12 bases sitting between them. CDR1 and CDR2 (germline): WSHSY, SAAADI. There are 14 residues in the CDR3. CDR3 nucleotide sequence: TGCGCCAGCAGTGAGTCGACTGGGGCCGGAAAACTGTTTTTT. Protein sequence: CASSESTGAGKLFF.

V is TRBV20-1 and J is TRBJ1-2, with D unresolved. Per the germline V gene, CDR1 is DFQATT and CDR2 is SNEGSKA (reference sequence). CDR3 length: 15 amino acids. Trimming removed 3 bases from V and 4 bases from J, with 18 bases in between. The CDR3 DNA is TGCAGTGCTAGTCTACCGGCGGCGGGTGGCTATGGCTACACCTTC. This sequence encodes CSASLPAAGGYGYTF.

This chain's CDR3 is CASSPGTELGTDTQYF. The CDR3 DNA reads as TGTGCCAGCTCACCCGGGACCGAACTTGGCACAGATACGCAGTATTTT. The rearrangement uses TRBV18 and TRBJ2-3; D may match TRBD1 or TRBD2 (5 bases each). This CDR3 is built from 16 residues. Germline V gives CDR1 KGHSH, CDR2 LQKENI. V lost 3 bases, J lost 1 base, and 14 bases lay in between.

DNA for the CDR3: TGTGCCAGCTCACCTTCGGGGGGGACGGGCGAGCAGTACTTC. This codes for CASSPSGGTGEQYF. The J gene is TRBJ2-7, the V gene TRBV18; 8 positions agree with TRBD2. The V gene end was trimmed by 3 bases and the J gene end by 6 bases; junction bases not matched to a gene: 7. The germline CDR1 and CDR2 sequences are KGHSH and LQKENI. This CDR3 has 14 amino acids.

This chain uses TRBV5-1 with TRBJ2-1, with 9 bases aligning to TRBD2. Germline trimming cut 4 bases from V and 7 bases from J; bases unmatched to any gene: 12. Germline V lookup: CDR1 SGHRS, CDR2 YFSETQ. The CDR3 has 16 amino acids. The CDR3 sequence is CASSTRGAGGGNEQFF. DNA for the CDR3: TGCGCCAGCAGCACCCGTGGAGCGGGGGGAGGGAATGAGCAGTTCTTC.

The chain joins TRBV7-6 to TRBJ2-2; unclear D gene. The CDR3 runs 14 residues. Germline V gene data show CDR1 as SGHVS and CDR2 as FNYEAQ. The V and J ends lost 6 bases and 0 bases respectively, with 8 bases between them. DNA of the CDR3: TGTGCCAGCAGGGATACAGCGAACACCGGGGAGCTGTTTTTT. Amino acids: CASRDTANTGELFF.

This chain connects TRBV5-1 to TRBJ2-5; the D is unclear. Germline CDR1 reads SGHRS; CDR2 reads YFSETQ. V was trimmed by 2 bases and J by 2 bases, leaving 7 bases between them. The CDR3 length is 13 residues. The CDR3 DNA reads as TGCGCCAGCAGCTTTGCTGGGCAAGAGACCCAGTACTTC. This gives the protein CASSFAGQETQYF.

The chain links TRBV2 to TRBJ1-1; no firm D call. Trimming pared 6 bases from V and 3 bases from J, leaving 8 bases between. Germline-derived CDR1 and CDR2 are SNHLY and FYNNEI. The CDR3 spans 12 residues. CDR3 in DNA: TGTGCCAGCAGGATGAGATACACTGAAGCTTTCTTT. This sequence encodes CASRMRYTEAFF.

V is TRBV7-2 and J is TRBJ1-1; D is unclear. The V gene's germline CDR1 is SGHTA and CDR2 FQGNSA. The CDR3 is 14 amino acids. V lost 1 base and J lost 1, with 7 bases in between. This CDR3 is CASSLGTSNTEAFF. Written as DNA, the CDR3 is TGTGCCAGCAGCTTAGGGACCTCGAACACTGAAGCTTTCTTT. Complete variable domain (other parts from reference TRBV7-2 and TRBJ1-1): GAGVSQSPSNKVTEKGKDVELRCDPISGHTALYWYRQSLGQGLEFLIYFQGNSAPDKSGLPSDRFSAERTGGSVSTLTIQRTQQEDSAVYLCASSLGTSNTEAFFGQGTRLTVV.

The count of this clone is one. This chain uses TRBV27 with TRBJ2-2; possibly TRBD1 for D (5 bases). Trimming left V 5 bases short and J 6 bases short, with 7 bases between. This CDR3 region has 12 residues. Germline CDR1 MNHEY, CDR2 SMNVEV (reference sequence). The CDR3 loop reads CASSRGPGELFF. The CDR3 nucleotides are TGTGCCAGCAGTAGGGGTCCCGGGGAGCTGTTTTTT.

The chain employs TRBV12-5 and TRBJ2-3; tentatively, D is TRBD2 (6 bases). The CDR3 extends over 14 amino acids. The V end lost 1 base, the J end lost 1 base, and 6 bases lay between the germline ends. In germline, CDR1 is LGHNT, CDR2 FRNRAP. The CDR3 region is CASGLAGGTDTQYF. As DNA, the CDR3 is TGTGCTAGTGGTTTGGCGGGGGGCACAGATACGCAGTATTTT.

This clone came up once. The CDR3 sequence: CASSLYIMNTEAFF. CDR3 bases: TGCGCCAGCAGCTTGTACATAATGAACACTGAAGCTTTCTTT. The chain has TRBV5-1 and TRBJ1-1; D unresolved. V lost 1 base to trimming and J lost 0 bases, with 7 bases between them. CDR1 and CDR2 from the germline V gene are SGHRS and YFSETQ. The CDR3 is 14 amino acids.

The chain is built from TRBV7-8 and TRBJ2-3, with D unclear. V dropped 2 bases and J dropped 2 bases, with 17 bases sitting between them. The CDR3 contains 17 residues. The germline gives CDR1 SGHVS, CDR2 FQNEAQ. CDR3 sequence reads: CASSLLDIRASTDTQYF. Written as DNA, the CDR3 is TGTGCCAGCAGCTTATTGGATATAAGGGCCTCCACAGATACGCAGTATTTT.

The chain combines TRBV5-1 with TRBJ1-1; D gene ambiguous. CDR1 is SGHRS, CDR2 YFSETQ, per germline. The V end was cut by 7 bases, the J end by 2 bases, with 15 bases between. This CDR3 comprises 14 residues. The CDR3 reads CASGSSGQNTEAFF. The CDR3 DNA sequence: TGCGCCAGCGGATCTTCGGGCCAAAACACTGAAGCTTTCTTT.

The chain combines TRBV9 with TRBJ1-5; D is uncertain. The germline V gene encodes CDR1 SGDLS and CDR2 YYNGEE. The CDR3 length is 15 residues. Trimming took 0 bases from V and 5 from J, leaving 12 bases between them. CDR3 region: CASSVADGRYQPQHF. The CDR3 nucleotides read TGTGCCAGCAGCGTAGCTGACGGCAGGTATCAGCCCCAGCATTTT.

V is TRBV18 and J is TRBJ1-1; D remains ambiguous. Germline V gene sequence: CDR1 KGHSH, CDR2 LQKENI. The CDR3 is made up of 15 amino acids. Between the trimmed V and J ends, which lost 1 base and 1 base, there was a span of 10 bases. CDR3 nucleotides: TGTGCCAGCTCACCACTCTTCAGGCAGAACACTGAAGCTTTCTTT. Translation gives CASSPLFRQNTEAFF.

In DNA form, the CDR3 reads TGTGCCATCAGTGAGGGGCAAGCCTACAATGAGCAGTTCTTC. Amino acids: CAISEGQAYNEQFF. This chain links TRBV10-3 with TRBJ2-1; D is undetermined. Germline CDR1 is ENHRY and CDR2 is SYGVKD. The CDR3 is 14 amino acids. The V gene lost 2 bases and the J gene lost 2 bases, with 7 bases spanning the gap.

This clone appeared a single time. V is TRBV6-1 and J is TRBJ2-3; D remains unclear. The CDR3 loop spans 13 amino acids. The V gene's germline CDR1 is MNHNS and CDR2 SASEGT. V was trimmed by 8 bases and J by 8 bases, leaving 17 bases between them. The CDR3 coding sequence is TGTGCCAGCTGTCGGGCCTTAGAACCTACGCAGTATTTT. Residues: CASCRALEPTQYF.

Written as DNA, the CDR3 is TGTGCCAGCAGTCCTGGTGGCTACACCTTC. This codes for CASSPGGYTF. V usage is TRBV2 and J usage is TRBJ1-2; no reliable D call. The CDR3 totals 10 residues. V was clipped by 5 bases and J by 7 bases, with 5 bases between them. Germline V gene lookup returns CDR1 SNHLY and CDR2 FYNNEI.

Turning to this clone: The junction departs from the called germline gene at one end, perhaps through a read error. The rearrangement links TRBV4-2 to TRBJ2-3; 9 positions agree with TRBD2. Germline-derived CDR1 and CDR2 are LGHNA and YNFKEQ. The CDR3 has 13 residues. Here the CDR3 reads CAGSQVLAGGEYF. CDR3 DNA: TGTGCCGGCAGCCAAGTCCTTGCGGGGGGGGAGTATTTT.

The chain employs TRBV5-1 and TRBJ1-3; D might be TRBD1 (5 bases). V was trimmed by 0 bases and J by 4 bases, leaving 11 bases between them. The CDR3 covers 15 residues. Germline V gene lookup returns CDR1 SGHRS and CDR2 YFSETQ. The CDR3 sequence: CASSLAVAGGNTIYF. Here the CDR3 DNA reads TGCGCCAGCAGCTTGGCCGTGGCAGGGGGAAACACCATATATTTT.

The genes are TRBV18 and TRBJ2-7; unclear D gene. Deletions cut 2 bases from V and 4 bases from J, with 9 bases between. The CDR3 contains 13 residues. Germline V gene sequence: CDR1 KGHSH, CDR2 LQKENI. DNA for the CDR3: TGTGCCAGCTCACCATCCGCCACGTACGAGCAGTACGTC. It yields the protein CASSPSATYEQYV.

As to this clone: The junction shows a germline mismatch at one end, possibly a read error. The chain carries TRBV9 and TRBJ1-6, with TRBD1 matching over 9 bases. CDR1 is SGDLS, CDR2 YYNGEE, per germline. CDR3 size: 15 residues. The CDR3 here is CASSVLDRGDSPPHF. The CDR3 DNA reads TGTGCCAGCAGCGTTCTGGACAGGGGTGATTCACCCCCCCACTTT.

The chain recombines TRBV11-1 with TRBJ2-3, with D perhaps given as TRBD1 or TRBD2 (5 bases each). Germline assignment: CDR1 SGHAT and CDR2 FQDESV (reference sequence). The CDR3 is 15 amino acids. Between the trimmed V and J ends, which lost 5 bases and 2 bases, there was a span of 14 bases. In DNA, the CDR3 is TGTGCCAGCAGCGATGGGACGGCTTACACAGATACGCAGTATTTT. Its protein is CASSDGTAYTDTQYF.

The genes are TRBV7-9 and TRBJ2-6; D is uncertain. The V gene's germline CDR1 is SEHNR and CDR2 FQNEAQ (reference sequence). The CDR3 covers 16 residues. V lost 5 bases to trimming and J lost 0 bases, with 11 bases between them. The CDR3 spells CASSPWRRSGANVLTF. The CDR3 nucleotides are TGTGCCAGCAGCCCATGGCGTCGCTCTGGGGCCAACGTCCTGACTTTC.

The chain employs TRBV16 and TRBJ1-1, with unresolved D. The CDR3 has 14 amino acids. From germline, CDR1 is KGHSY and CDR2 FQNENV. V lost 3 bases and J 9 bases, leaving 17 bases between the germline ends. The CDR3 sequence: CASSQSRELGQAFF. CDR3 sequence (DNA): TGTGCCAGCAGCCAGTCGCGGGAGTTGGGCCAAGCTTTCTTT.

The rearrangement links TRBV12-3 or TRBV12-4 to TRBJ1-2, with 9 bases matching TRBD1. Unmatched junction bases numbered 5, after V lost 7 bases and J lost 5 bases. The CDR3 contains 13 residues. The CDR3 DNA is TGTGCCAGCAACCCCGGGACAGGGTATGGCTACACCTTC. It yields the protein CASNPGTGYGYTF.

The J gene is TRBJ2-1, the V gene TRBV7-9; 13 bases map to TRBD2. The germline CDR1 and CDR2 sequences are SEHNR and FQNEAQ (reference sequence). The J segment lost 5 bases and the V segment lost 1 base, leaving 2 bases of the junction unmatched. This CDR3 has 16 amino acids. The CDR3 loop is CASSLGLAGGHNEQFF. CDR3 coding DNA: TGTGCCAGCAGCTTAGGACTAGCGGGGGGACACAATGAGCAGTTCTTC.